This entry features one T cell receptor beta chain sequence. The data are from a study of blood T cell repertoires in COVID-19. Only in-frame clones appear in the TCRdb table, and some are missing; sequencing was by immunoSEQ multiplex PCR. The sample shows 150,000 to 200,000 clones, about 90% of them seen only once. The junction had 2 bases not matched to a gene; V was cut back by 0 bases and J by 4 bases. Per germline, CDR1 SGHRS and CDR2 YFSETQ. CDR3 length equals 15 residues. The V gene is TRBV5-1, the J gene TRBJ2-3, with TRBD2 identical over 10 bases. The TCR was taken from a man in his 60s with active or convalescent COVID-19. Sequencing was performed on peripheral blood. CDR3 residues: CASSLEAGGADTQYF. In DNA form, the CDR3 reads TGCGCCAGCAGCTTGGAAGCGGGGGGGGCAGATACGCAGTATTTT. The variable domain in full, with the rest retrieved from reference TRBV5-1 and TRBJ2-3, is KAGVTQTPRYLIKTRGQQVTLSCSPISGHRSVSWYQQTPGQGLQFLFEYFSETQRNKGNFPGRFSGRQFSNSRSEMNVSTLELGDSALYLCASSLEAGGADTQYFGPGTRLTVL.